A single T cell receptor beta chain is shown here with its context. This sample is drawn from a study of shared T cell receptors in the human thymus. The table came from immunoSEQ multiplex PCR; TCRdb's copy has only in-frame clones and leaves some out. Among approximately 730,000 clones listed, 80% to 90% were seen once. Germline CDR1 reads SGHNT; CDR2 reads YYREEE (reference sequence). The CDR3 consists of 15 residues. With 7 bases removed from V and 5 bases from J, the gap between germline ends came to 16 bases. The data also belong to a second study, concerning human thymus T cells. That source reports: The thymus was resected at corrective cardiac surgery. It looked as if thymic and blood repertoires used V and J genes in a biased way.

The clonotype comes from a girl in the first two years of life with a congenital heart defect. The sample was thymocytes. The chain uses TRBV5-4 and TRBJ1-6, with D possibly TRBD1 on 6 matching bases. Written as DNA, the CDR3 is TGTGCCAGCCATAAACCGGGACATGATAATTCACCCCTCCACTTT. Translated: CASHKPGHDNSPLHF.